These T cell receptor beta chains were read from a single sample in a study of blood T cell repertoires in COVID-19. TCRdb's table, derived via immunoSEQ multiplex PCR, lists solely in-frame clones and lacks some. The sample includes roughly 300,000 clones, about 88% of them seen just once. Material for sequencing was peripheral blood. These receptors were taken from a human donor with COVID-19, enrolled during active disease. The donor label of this sample is uncertain. The CDR3 runs from the conserved cysteine through the conserved F or W. A D gene is named only where the DNA matches it firmly. Not all rows give a size; the values are once, few, many and, for expanded clones, a class.

abundance	j_gene	v_gene	d_gene	CDR3nt	CDR3aa
.	TRBJ1-1	TRBV7-6	.	TGTGCCAGCAGCTTAGCGACAGGTTGGACTGAAGCTTTCTTT	CASSLATGWTEAFF
.	TRBJ2-1	TRBV3-1/TRBV3-2	.	.	CASSQGFGTGTVF
.	TRBJ1-1	TRBV6-1	TRBD1	TGTGCCAGCAGTGAAGCCTTGACAGGGGGTGAAGCTTTCTTT	CASSEALTGGEAFF
.	TRBJ1-6	TRBV3-1/TRBV3-2	TRBD1	TGTGCCAGCAGCCGCTACCTCGGGACAGATAATAATTCACCCCTCCACTTT	CASSRYLGTDNNSPLHF
.	TRBJ1-4	TRBV28	.	TGTGCCAGCAGTCAGGGTAATGAAAAACTGTTTTTT	CASSQGNEKLFF
.	TRBJ1-2	TRBV29-1	TRBD1	TGCAGCGCCGGGACAGGGGCAAACTATGGCTACACCTTC	CSAGTGANYGYTF
.	TRBJ1-1	TRBV3-1/TRBV3-2	.	TGTGCCAGCAGCCAAACAGGCCTGAACACTGAAGCTTTCTTT	CASSQTGLNTEAFF
.	TRBJ2-1	TRBV20-1	.	TGCAGTGCCAGTCCTGCTGTGTCCGGGACTGTCGTCAATGAGCAGTTCTTC	CSASPAVSGTVVNEQFF
.	TRBJ2-7	TRBV29-1	TRBD1	TGCAGCGTTTACAAGGGGGGGACAGGGGACGAGCAGTACTTC	CSVYKGGTGDEQYF
.	TRBJ2-7	TRBV5-1	.	TGCGCCAGCAGCCCAACGTATGACAGTAAAGGTGAGCAGTACTTC	CASSPTYDSKGEQYF
.	TRBJ2-7	TRBV28	.	TGTGCCAGCAGTCTCGACAGGTTTCTCTCCTACGAGCAGTACTTC	CASSLDRFLSYEQYF
once	TRBJ2-2	TRBV7-2	.	TGTGCCAGCAGACTAAGGGGGACCGGGGAGCTGTTTTTT	CASRLRGTGELFF
.	TRBJ1-2	TRBV6-5	.	TGTGCCAGCGCCCGGAGTGGTGGCTACACCTTC	CASARSGGYTF